This TCR beta chain was profiled in a study of T cells expressing NK-cell markers. The CDR3 consists of 13 residues. Germline V gene data show CDR1 as SQVTM and CDR2 as ANQGSEA. TCRdb re-called the 5' RACE reads and gives one entry per CDR3 protein, without DNA. The sample data list 350,000 to 400,000 distinct CDR3 sequences. This TCR derives from a woman in her forties or fifties in good health. The V gene is TRBV29-1, the J gene TRBJ1-3; the TCRdb call, TRBD1, lacks DNA for checking. Sequencing was carried out using blood T cells: a sorted CD56 or NKG2C T cell subset, CD4+ or CD8+ T cells, or bulk PBMC T cells (not recorded which). The chain's CDR3 is CSVEAGGHHTIYF.